Listed below are T cell receptor beta chains from one sample, sequenced in a study of cytomegalovirus exposure and HLA in healthy donors. Profiling relied on immunoSEQ multiplex PCR, and the TCRdb table lists in-frame clones only, not all of them. The sample includes a few hundred thousand clones, roughly four fifths of them seen just once. Material: PBMCs. Receptor source: a woman aged 55 to 70 in good health and CMV-seropositive. CDR3s leave out the opening cysteine and the closing phenylalanine or tryptophan. Each record gives: J gene, V gene, CDR3 protein.

j_gene: TRBJ1-1
v_gene: TRBV27
CDR3aa: ASSPGHGRNTEAF

j_gene: TRBJ2-6
v_gene: TRBV9
CDR3aa: ASSTQVGSRSIGANVLT

j_gene: TRBJ2-1
v_gene: TRBV6-5
CDR3aa: ASREGTASYNEQF

j_gene: TRBJ1-2
v_gene: TRBV5-1
CDR3aa: ASSNTGWEYGYT

j_gene: TRBJ2-7
v_gene: TRBV29-1
CDR3aa: SVGVSGRFNEQY

j_gene: TRBJ1-2
v_gene: TRBV5-6
CDR3aa: ASSSTGGRGYT

j_gene: TRBJ1-1
v_gene: TRBV6-5
CDR3aa: ASTEPGQGSVRTF

j_gene: -
v_gene: TRBV27
CDR3aa: ASSLSLLAGGNEQY

j_gene: TRBJ2-1
v_gene: TRBV28
CDR3aa: ASSRAGYNEQF

j_gene: TRBJ2-1
v_gene: TRBV7-2
CDR3aa: ASSLAWPGDNEQF

j_gene: TRBJ2-1
v_gene: TRBV28
CDR3aa: ASSALARVNEQF

j_gene: TRBJ2-7
v_gene: TRBV7-9
CDR3aa: ASSSISGQSSYEQY

j_gene: TRBJ1-2
v_gene: TRBV5-1
CDR3aa: ASSLPGQNYGYT

j_gene: TRBJ2-5
v_gene: TRBV15
CDR3aa: ATSREGSSGSREHFETQY

j_gene: TRBJ2-1
v_gene: TRBV7-9
CDR3aa: ASSQASGSSYNEQF

j_gene: TRBJ1-2
v_gene: TRBV7-9
CDR3aa: ASSPIAGTLFGYT

j_gene: TRBJ2-7
v_gene: TRBV2
CDR3aa: ASGPDREKH

j_gene: TRBJ2-3
v_gene: TRBV14
CDR3aa: ASSQDRGSRVTDTQY

j_gene: TRBJ2-1
v_gene: TRBV19
CDR3aa: ASSSTGTSSKF

j_gene: TRBJ1-3
v_gene: TRBV9
CDR3aa: ASSVQGFDGNTIY

j_gene: TRBJ2-7
v_gene: TRBV28
CDR3aa: ASSSGPPASYEQY

j_gene: TRBJ2-2
v_gene: TRBV18
CDR3aa: ASSPPDREDTGELF

j_gene: TRBJ2-7
v_gene: TRBV5-4
CDR3aa: ASSLEYSGLEQY

j_gene: TRBJ2-2
v_gene: TRBV18
CDR3aa: ASYPGLDTGELF

j_gene: TRBJ2-5
v_gene: TRBV25-1
CDR3aa: ASSPTGTGESGTQY

j_gene: TRBJ2-7
v_gene: TRBV6-1
CDR3aa: ASSFRDRGRREQY

j_gene: TRBJ2-7
v_gene: TRBV28
CDR3aa: ASSLGLPYEQY

j_gene: TRBJ1-5
v_gene: TRBV15
CDR3aa: ATSPGQYSNQPQH

j_gene: TRBJ2-6
v_gene: TRBV28
CDR3aa: ASSSLVSGANVLT

j_gene: TRBJ1-2
v_gene: TRBV5-4
CDR3aa: ASSLQDNYGYT

j_gene: TRBJ1-5
v_gene: TRBV6-5
CDR3aa: ASSYGQFNQPQH

j_gene: TRBJ1-5
v_gene: TRBV6-4
CDR3aa: ASSVIGENSNQPQH

j_gene: TRBJ2-7
v_gene: TRBV5-6
CDR3aa: ASSFRGGGEQY

j_gene: TRBJ1-5
v_gene: TRBV6-6
CDR3aa: ATDEQGHQPQH

j_gene: TRBJ1-2
v_gene: TRBV5-1
CDR3aa: ASSLTENYGYT

j_gene: TRBJ1-2
v_gene: TRBV9
CDR3aa: ASSARLGTGVDGYT

j_gene: TRBJ2-1
v_gene: TRBV9
CDR3aa: ASSVGLAAVNEQF

j_gene: TRBJ1-1
v_gene: TRBV14
CDR3aa: ASSRLDRVNTEAF

j_gene: TRBJ2-5
v_gene: TRBV18
CDR3aa: ASSPRTGYQTQY

j_gene: TRBJ2-5
v_gene: TRBV11-2
CDR3aa: ASSLDRGGGEETQY

j_gene: TRBJ2-6
v_gene: TRBV2
CDR3aa: ASKIDSNAPVSSGANVLT

j_gene: TRBJ2-5
v_gene: TRBV5-1
CDR3aa: ASSASTSGGRETQY

j_gene: TRBJ2-3
v_gene: TRBV5-6
CDR3aa: ASSQDLAGGTDTQY

j_gene: -
v_gene: TRBV20-1
CDR3aa: SAAITYEQY

j_gene: TRBJ2-3
v_gene: TRBV14
CDR3aa: ASSQDYGTSYTDTQY

j_gene: TRBJ2-7
v_gene: TRBV6-5
CDR3aa: ASSYGAAGDEQY

j_gene: TRBJ1-4
v_gene: TRBV5-1
CDR3aa: ASSPWTASNEKLF

j_gene: TRBJ1-5
v_gene: TRBV2
CDR3aa: ASSGDRANQPQH

j_gene: TRBJ2-5
v_gene: TRBV7-7
CDR3aa: ASRPGLAGETQY

j_gene: TRBJ1-2
v_gene: TRBV2
CDR3aa: ASSVRLGQSYGYT

j_gene: TRBJ2-1
v_gene: TRBV13
CDR3aa: ASSLGRGGPYNEQF

j_gene: TRBJ2-1
v_gene: TRBV5-1
CDR3aa: ASSTGDRGNEQF

j_gene: TRBJ2-5
v_gene: TRBV11-3
CDR3aa: ASSSSGGETQY

j_gene: TRBJ2-5
v_gene: TRBV7-9
CDR3aa: ASSPPTGGAETQY

j_gene: TRBJ1-2
v_gene: TRBV30
CDR3aa: AWSSGTGDYFYGYT